This T cell receptor (beta chain) derives from a study of blood T cell repertoires in COVID-19. Study overall: Sample material is recorded as cDNA or gDNA derived from T cells, B-cell-depleted T cells, or PBMCs.

The CDR3 totals 18 residues. The V and J ends lost 4 bases and 0 bases, in that order; junction bases with no gene match: 14. Germline values: CDR1 KGHSH, CDR2 LQKENI. Authors' processing steps: Cell counts per sample came from amplifying reference gene primers. Some clones are missing from TCRdb's copy, which holds only in-frame ones; the method was immunoSEQ multiplex PCR. V and J calls and clone size are given by that table; D and trimming were obtained from the DNA. The data hold 150,000 to 180,000 clones, with 75% to 85% observed a single time. One Seattle source followed patients from active infection through their disease course.

The receptor comes from a woman aged 55 to 70 with COVID-19, enrolled during active disease. This sequence joins TRBV18 and TRBJ1-1, with 7 bases fitting TRBD1. The sample was peripheral blood. This CDR3 is CASSLLPPGGRVNTEAFF. CDR3 DNA sequence: TGTGCCAGCTCACTTTTGCCGCCAGGGGGGCGGGTGAACACTGAAGCTTTCTTT. Full variable domain (rest looked up from reference TRBV18 and TRBJ1-1): NAGVMQNPRHLVRRRGQEARLRCSPMKGHSHVYWYRQLPEEGLKFMVYLQKENIIDESGMPKERFSAEFPKEGPSILRIQQVVRGDSAAYFCASSLLPPGGRVNTEAFFGQGTRLTVV.